The 9 T cell receptor beta chains below were found in one sample sequenced in a study of blood T cell repertoires in COVID-19. Assay used: immunoSEQ multiplex PCR; TCRdb lists only in-frame clones, some missing. Here the sample spans around 450,000 clones, about 85% being singletons. The material sequenced was PBMCs or T cells enriched from blood (not recorded which). These receptors were obtained from a woman under 30 with acute COVID-19.

This clone was recorded once. The J gene is TRBJ1-5, the V gene TRBV7-9; 8 bases agree with TRBD1. CDR1 is SEHNR, CDR2 FQNEAQ, per germline (reference sequence). The V segment lost 1 base and the J segment 5 bases; nucleotides outside the gene matches: 1. The CDR3 has 14 amino acids. The CDR3 coding sequence is TGTGCCAGCAGCTTAGGGACAGGGTATCAGCCCCAGCATTTT. This sequence encodes CASSLGTGYQPQHF.

The chain has TRBV7-6 and TRBJ2-5; 11 nucleotides agree with TRBD2. The V and J ends lost 2 bases and 1 base, in that order; junction bases with no gene match: 6. Germline V gene data show CDR1 as SGHVS and CDR2 as FNYEAQ. The CDR3 has 17 amino acids. In DNA, the CDR3 is TGTGCCAGCAGCTTATCGGGGACTAGCGGCCTCCAAGAGACCCAGTACTTC. Translated: CASSLSGTSGLQETQYF.

With respect to this clone: At one end the junction does not follow the germline gene, possibly because of a read error. The V call is TRBV11-2, the J call TRBJ2-7; possible D gene TRBD2, 6 bases. Germline V gene data show CDR1 as SGHAT and CDR2 as FQNNGV. The CDR3 loop spans 14 amino acids. CDR3 sequence: CASSLRDWIYEQYF. The CDR3 DNA reads TGTGCCAGCAGCTTGAGGGACTGGATCTACGAGCAGTACTTT.

This chain uses TRBV27 with TRBJ1-3, with D perhaps matching TRBD1 (5 bases). CDR1 is MNHEY and CDR2 is SMNVEV in the germline V gene (reference sequence). The V gene lost 2 bases and the J gene lost 0 bases, with 11 bases spanning the gap. The CDR3 is 16 residues long. CDR3 nucleotide sequence: TGTGCCAGCAGTTTAACGGGGGGGTTCTCTGGAAACACCATATATTTT. This translates into CASSLTGGFSGNTIYF.

The J gene is TRBJ2-7, the V gene TRBV6-2 or TRBV6-3; 8 bases agree with TRBD2. V lost 0 bases, J lost 5 bases, and 9 bases stayed unmatched. CDR1 and CDR2 (germline): MNHEY, SVGEGT. The CDR3 covers 16 residues. The CDR3 region is CASSYSRQAGDHEQYF. DNA of the CDR3: TGTGCCAGCAGTTACTCCCGCCAAGCGGGAGACCACGAGCAGTACTTC.

The CDR3 is CASSPSQRDRGFLSRPQHF. The CDR3 bases are TGTGCCAGCAGTCCCAGTCAACGGGACAGGGGTTTTCTTTCAAGGCCCCAGCATTTT. The V gene is TRBV28, the J gene TRBJ1-5; 10 bases agree with TRBD1. This CDR3 comprises 19 residues. Germline-derived CDR1 and CDR2 are MDHEN and SYDVKM. J lost 9 bases, V lost 5 bases, and 22 bases had no gene match.

This chain links TRBV28 with TRBJ2-7, with D perhaps matching TRBD2 (5 bases). The V gene's germline CDR1 is MDHEN and CDR2 SYDVKM. CDR3 length: 16 residues. V dropped 6 bases and J dropped 0 bases, with 18 bases sitting between them. The CDR3 protein is CASRDREQRRSYEQYF. The CDR3 nucleotides read TGTGCCAGCAGAGATCGGGAACAGCGGCGCTCCTACGAGCAGTACTTC.

The rearrangement links TRBV7-8 to TRBJ1-3, with 8 bases matching TRBD1. The trim removed 1 base at V and 0 bases at J, leaving 11 bases unmatched. CDR1 and CDR2 from the germline V gene are SGHVS and FQNEAQ. The CDR3 runs 19 residues. Written as DNA, the CDR3 is TGTGCCAGCAGCTTAGTGGTGTGGACAGGGCGAAGCTCTGGAAACACCATATATTTT. It encodes CASSLVVWTGRSSGNTIYF. The entire variable domain, with the rest obtained from reference TRBV7-8 and TRBJ1-3, is as follows: GAGVSQSPRYKVAKRGQDVALRCDPISGHVSLFWYQQALGQGPEFLTYFQNEAQLDKSGLPSDRFFAERPEGSVSTLKIQRTQQEDSAVYLCASSLVVWTGRSSGNTIYFGEGSWLTVV.

The chain is built from TRBV24-1 and TRBJ1-1; D is possibly TRBD1 (6 bases). Germline CDR1 KGHDR, CDR2 SFDVKD. This CDR3 has 13 residues. V dropped 7 bases and J dropped 2 bases, with 10 bases sitting between them. The CDR3 is CATRKQGNTEAFF. The CDR3 DNA reads TGTGCCACCAGAAAACAGGGAAACACTGAAGCTTTCTTT.